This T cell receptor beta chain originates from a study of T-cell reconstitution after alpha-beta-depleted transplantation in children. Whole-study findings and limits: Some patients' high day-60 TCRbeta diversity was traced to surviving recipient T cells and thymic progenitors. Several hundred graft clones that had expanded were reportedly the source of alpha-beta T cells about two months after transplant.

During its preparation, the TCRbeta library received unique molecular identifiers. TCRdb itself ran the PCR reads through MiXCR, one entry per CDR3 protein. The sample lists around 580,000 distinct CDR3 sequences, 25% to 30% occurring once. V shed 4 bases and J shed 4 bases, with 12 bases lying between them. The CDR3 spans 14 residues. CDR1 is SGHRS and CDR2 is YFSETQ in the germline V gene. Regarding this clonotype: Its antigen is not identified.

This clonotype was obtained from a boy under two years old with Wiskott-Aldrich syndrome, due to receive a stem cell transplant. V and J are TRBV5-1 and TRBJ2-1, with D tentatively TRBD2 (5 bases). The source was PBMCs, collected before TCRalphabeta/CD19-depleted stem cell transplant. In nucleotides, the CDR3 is TGCGCCAGCAGCCCCGGGGATGATTACAATGAGCAGTTCTTC. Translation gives CASSPGDDYNEQFF.